This entry describes one TCR beta chain. The data were taken from a study of blood T cell repertoires in COVID-19. Study information: Samples came from the United States, Italy and Spain, spanning acute and convalescent COVID-19.

There are 13 residues in the CDR3. Trimming shortened V by 0 bases and J by 5 bases, and 5 bases separated the two germline ends. Germline CDR1 MNHNS, CDR2 SASEGT. Per the authors' pipeline: Using reference gene primer amplification, nucleated cell counts were estimated. Using immunoSEQ multiplex PCR, the repertoire was profiled, and TCRdb retains in-frame clones only, with some absent. The V and J calls and the clone size are those of that table, but D and trimming were determined from the DNA. The sample has about 140,000 clones, 70% to 90% seen once. The rearrangement links TRBV6-1 to TRBJ1-5; D gene uncertain. This TCR was recovered from a woman older than 75 with acute or convalescent COVID-19. Source material: peripheral blood. The DNA for the CDR3 is TGTGCCAGCAGTGAAGCACCGGATCAGCCCCAGCATTTT. This sequence encodes CASSEAPDQPQHF.